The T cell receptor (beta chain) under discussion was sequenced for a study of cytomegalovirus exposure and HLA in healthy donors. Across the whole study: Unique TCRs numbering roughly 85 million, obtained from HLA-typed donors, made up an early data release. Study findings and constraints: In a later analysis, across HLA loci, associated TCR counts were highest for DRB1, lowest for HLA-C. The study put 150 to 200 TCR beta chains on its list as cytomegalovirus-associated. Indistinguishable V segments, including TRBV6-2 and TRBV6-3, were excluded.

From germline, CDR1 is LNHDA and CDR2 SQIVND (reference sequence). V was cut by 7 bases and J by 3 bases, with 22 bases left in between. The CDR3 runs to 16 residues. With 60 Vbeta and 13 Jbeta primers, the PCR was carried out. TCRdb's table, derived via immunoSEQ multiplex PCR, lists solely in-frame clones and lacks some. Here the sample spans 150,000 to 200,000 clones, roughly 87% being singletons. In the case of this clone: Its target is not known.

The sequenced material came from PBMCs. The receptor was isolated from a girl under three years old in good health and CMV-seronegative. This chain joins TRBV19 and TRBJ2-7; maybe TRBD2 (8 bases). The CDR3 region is CASILPGGDSDYEQYF. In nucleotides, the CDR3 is TGTGCCAGTATCCTCCCCGGGGGGGACAGTGACTACGAGCAGTACTTC. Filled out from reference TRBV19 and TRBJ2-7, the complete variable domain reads DGGITQSPKYLFRKEGQNVTLSCEQNLNHDAMYWYRQDPGQGLRLIYYSQIVNDFQKGDIAEGYSVSREKKESFPLTVTSAQKNPTAFYLCASILPGGDSDYEQYFGPGTRLTVT.